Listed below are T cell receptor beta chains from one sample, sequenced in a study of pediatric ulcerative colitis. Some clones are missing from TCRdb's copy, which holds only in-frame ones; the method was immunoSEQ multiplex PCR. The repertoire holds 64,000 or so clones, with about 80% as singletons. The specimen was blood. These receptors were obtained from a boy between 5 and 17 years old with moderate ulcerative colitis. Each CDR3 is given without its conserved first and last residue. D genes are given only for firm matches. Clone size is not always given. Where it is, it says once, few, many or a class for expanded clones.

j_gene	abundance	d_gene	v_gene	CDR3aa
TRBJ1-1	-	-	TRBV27	ASRLGPGVSEAF
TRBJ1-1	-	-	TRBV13	ASSNLGTEAF
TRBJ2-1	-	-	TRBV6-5	ASSLNDLTYNEQF
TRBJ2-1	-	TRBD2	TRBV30	AWSVPSSSGRNRHYNEQF
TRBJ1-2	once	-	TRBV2	ACRDSNYGYT
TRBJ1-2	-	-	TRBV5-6	ASSALGRGMTYGYT
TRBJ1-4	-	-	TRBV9	ASSVTTGALEKLF
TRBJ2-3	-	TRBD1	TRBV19	ASRTQGALGTDTQY
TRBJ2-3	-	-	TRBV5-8	ASSLVPGPDTQY
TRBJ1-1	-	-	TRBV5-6	ASSQNTEAF
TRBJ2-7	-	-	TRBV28	ASTASYEQY
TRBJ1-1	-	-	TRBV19	ASSTRRENTEAF
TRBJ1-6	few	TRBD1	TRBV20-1	SARIQGAQD
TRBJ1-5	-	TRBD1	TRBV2	ASSSDRGSNQPQH
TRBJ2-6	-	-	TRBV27	ASSLYSGANVLT
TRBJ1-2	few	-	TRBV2	ASRGGGNGYT
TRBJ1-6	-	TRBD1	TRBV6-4	ASSDSRETGTGKSSYNSPLH
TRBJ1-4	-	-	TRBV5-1	ASSQLGVGTNEKLF
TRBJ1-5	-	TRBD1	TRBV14	ASSPQGNQPQH
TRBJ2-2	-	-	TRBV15	ATSRHDRNTGELF
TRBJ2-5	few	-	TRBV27	ASSFTGRETQY
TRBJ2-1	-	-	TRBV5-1	ASSLFISYNEQF
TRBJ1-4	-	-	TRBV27	ASSFPGAEKLF
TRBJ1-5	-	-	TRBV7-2	ASRKGILGNQPQH
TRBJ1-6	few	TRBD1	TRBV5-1	ASSLEGNRGNSPLH
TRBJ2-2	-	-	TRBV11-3	ASSLGAYTGELF
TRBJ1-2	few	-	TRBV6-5	ASSRTPGYGYT
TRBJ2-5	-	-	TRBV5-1	ASSSRGTLETQY
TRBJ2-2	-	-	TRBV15	ATSRGRSTGELF
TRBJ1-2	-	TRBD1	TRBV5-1	ASSFNGQENYGYT